This T cell receptor beta chain was captured in a study of T cell responses to AZD1222 COVID-19 vaccine (dated by TCRdb to the early 2020s). At the level of the whole study: TCR sequencing covered 230 or so trial participants: about 210 given two doses of AZD1222 and approximately 25 given two doses of MenACWY control vaccine. Trial participants were enrolled by age into subgroups of 18-55, 56-69 and 70-plus years, and around 150, 28 and 57 TCR-sequenced participants, respectively, were included in these subgroups. Broad study findings and their caveats: Conclusions about previously exposed vaccinees are limited, since just a handful of AZD1222 recipients were seropositive for SARS-CoV-2 at baseline. Nearly half of unique spike-specific TCRs reportedly recognized epitopes outside regions mutated in the B.1.351 and B.1.1.7 variants. Vaccine-associated CD4 TCRs spanned the whole spike protein, with dominant responses in regions 160-218 and 743-854. In the small 56-69-year group, the increase in depth fell short of significance, most likely because of low power. Because no day 14 peak-response samples were available, repertoires were characterized only after the peak T cell response. Spike-specific TCR breadth and depth rose significantly after two AZD1222 doses compared with day 0 and with MenACWY recipients. Participants were mostly white British, with more females than males. The authors suggested clonal diversity may have been underestimated.

The CDR3 regions of human TCRbeta chains were analyzed by immunosequencing. As for how the authors treated the data: TCRs in the repertoires were matched against a reference library of SARS-CoV-2-specific TCRs that had been generated with the MIRA antigen-specificity platform. Breadth was defined as the fraction of unique TCRs that were SARS-CoV-2-associated. Depth was defined as the fraction of total T cells that were SARS-CoV-2-associated. Each spike-specific TCR was assigned to its reactive spike region and to a CD4 or CD8 class using the MIRA data. Log10-transformed breadth and depth values were compared by one-way ANOVA with Sidak's multiple comparisons tests. The table comes from immuneACCESS by way of TCRdb, which keeps in-frame sequences with V and J called. Part of the clones is missing from these tables; in studies checked, under half for an unresolved V gene and the rest for unknown reasons. That table is the source of V, J and clone size, and D and trimming were worked out from the DNA. This sample's table carries over 130,000 clones. Together, the top ten hold around 2.2% of the sample.

Including the terminal cysteine and phenylalanine, the CDR3 comprises 16 residues. Only the CDR3 region is kept as DNA, spanning 48 bases read in frame from base 1. The V and J ends are trimmed by 3 bases and 2 bases, leaving 16 bases between them. Via the germline V gene, CDR1 is MGHRA and CDR2 YSYEKL. With regard to this clone: The specificity of this receptor is unknown.

Taken with the paper, the label for time point translates to: baseline before first vaccination. The vaccinee samples were drawn from two UK trials, COV001 and COV002, one of which was a single-blind randomized controlled phase 2/3 trial testing AZD1222 (ChAdOx1 nCoV-19) in healthy adults. For TCRbeta chain sequencing, PBMC samples were collected from trial participants at day 0 and at day 28 after the second dose. This chain is built from TRBV4-1 and TRBJ2-5; matching of 7 bases hints at TRBD2 as the D gene. This sequence was found in an adult in good health. The sample comprised peripheral blood. CDR3 loop: CASSQAAGAVQETQYF. The DNA sequence reads TGCGCCAGCAGCCAGGCGGCGGGGGCCGTACAAGAGACCCAGTACTTC.